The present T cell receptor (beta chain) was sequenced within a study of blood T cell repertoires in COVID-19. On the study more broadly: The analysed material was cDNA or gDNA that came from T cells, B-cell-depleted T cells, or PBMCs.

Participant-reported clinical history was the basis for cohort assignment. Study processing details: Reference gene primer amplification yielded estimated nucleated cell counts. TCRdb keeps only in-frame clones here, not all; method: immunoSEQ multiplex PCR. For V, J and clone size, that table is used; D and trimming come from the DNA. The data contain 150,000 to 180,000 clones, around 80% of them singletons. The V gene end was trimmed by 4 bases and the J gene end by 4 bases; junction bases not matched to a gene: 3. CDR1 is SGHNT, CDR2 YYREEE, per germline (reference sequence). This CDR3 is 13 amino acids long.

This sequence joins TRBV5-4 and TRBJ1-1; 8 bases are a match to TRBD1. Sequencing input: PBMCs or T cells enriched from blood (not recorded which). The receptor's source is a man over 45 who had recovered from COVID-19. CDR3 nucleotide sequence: TGTGCCAGCAGCCTAACAGGGGGCACTGAAGCTTTCTTT. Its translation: CASSLTGGTEAFF. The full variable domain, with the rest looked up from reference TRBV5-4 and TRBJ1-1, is ETGVTQSPTHLIKTRGQQVTLRCSSQSGHNTVSWYQQALGQGPQFIFQYYREEENGRGNFPPRFSGLQFPNYSSELNVNALELDDSALYLCASSLTGGTEAFFGQGTRLTVV.